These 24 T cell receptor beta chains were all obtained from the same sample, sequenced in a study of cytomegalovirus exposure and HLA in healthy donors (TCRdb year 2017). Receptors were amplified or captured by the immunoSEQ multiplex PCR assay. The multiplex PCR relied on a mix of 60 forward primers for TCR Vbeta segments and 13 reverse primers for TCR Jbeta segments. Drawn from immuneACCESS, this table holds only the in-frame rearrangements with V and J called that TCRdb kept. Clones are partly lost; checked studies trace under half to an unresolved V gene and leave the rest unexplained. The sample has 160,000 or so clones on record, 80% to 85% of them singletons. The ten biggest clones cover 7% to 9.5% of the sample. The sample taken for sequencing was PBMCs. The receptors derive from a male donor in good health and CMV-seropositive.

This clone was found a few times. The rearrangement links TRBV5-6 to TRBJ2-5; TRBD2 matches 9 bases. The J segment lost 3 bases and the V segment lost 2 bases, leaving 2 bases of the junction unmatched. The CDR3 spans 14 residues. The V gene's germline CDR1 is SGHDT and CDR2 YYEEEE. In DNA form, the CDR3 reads TGTGCCAGCAGCTTAATAGCGGGAGAAGAGACCCAGTACTTC. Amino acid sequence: CASSLIAGEETQYF.

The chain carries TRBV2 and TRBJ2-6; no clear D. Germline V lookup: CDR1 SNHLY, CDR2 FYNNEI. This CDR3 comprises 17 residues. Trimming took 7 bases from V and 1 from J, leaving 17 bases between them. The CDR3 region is CASTPTGPASGANVLTF. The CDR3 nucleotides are TGTGCCAGCACCCCCACGGGTCCAGCTTCTGGGGCCAACGTCCTGACTTTC. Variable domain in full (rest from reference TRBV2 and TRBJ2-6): EPEVTQTPSHQVTQMGQEVILRCVPISNHLYFYWYRQILGQKVEFLVSFYNNEISEKSEIFDDQFSVERPDGSNFTLKIRSTKLEDSAMYFCASTPTGPASGANVLTFGAGSRLTVL.

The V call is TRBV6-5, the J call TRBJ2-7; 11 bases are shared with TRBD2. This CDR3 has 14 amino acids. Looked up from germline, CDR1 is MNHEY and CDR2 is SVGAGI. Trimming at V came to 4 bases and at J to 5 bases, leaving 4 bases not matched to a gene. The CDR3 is CASSFSGGANEQYF. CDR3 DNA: TGTGCCAGCAGTTTTAGCGGGGGGGCTAACGAGCAGTACTTC.

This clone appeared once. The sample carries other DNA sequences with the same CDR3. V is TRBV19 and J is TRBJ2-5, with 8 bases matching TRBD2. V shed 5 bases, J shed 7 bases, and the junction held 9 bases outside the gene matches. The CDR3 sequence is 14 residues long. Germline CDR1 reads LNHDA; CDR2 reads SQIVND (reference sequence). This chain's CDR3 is CASSPSSGRRTQYF. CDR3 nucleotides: TGTGCCAGTAGTCCCTCTAGCGGGCGACGGACCCAGTACTTC.

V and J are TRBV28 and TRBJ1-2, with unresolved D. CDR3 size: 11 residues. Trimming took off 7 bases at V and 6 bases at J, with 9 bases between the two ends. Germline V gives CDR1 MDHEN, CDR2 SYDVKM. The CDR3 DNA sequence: TGTGCCAGCACGTACCGGGATGGCTACACCTTC. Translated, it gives CASTYRDGYTF.

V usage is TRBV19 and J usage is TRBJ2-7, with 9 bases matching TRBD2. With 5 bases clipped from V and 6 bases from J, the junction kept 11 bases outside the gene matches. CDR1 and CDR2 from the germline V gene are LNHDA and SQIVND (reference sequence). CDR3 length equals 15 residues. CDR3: CASSPIAGDLGEQYF. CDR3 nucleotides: TGTGCCAGTAGTCCAATAGCGGGAGACTTGGGCGAGCAGTACTTC.

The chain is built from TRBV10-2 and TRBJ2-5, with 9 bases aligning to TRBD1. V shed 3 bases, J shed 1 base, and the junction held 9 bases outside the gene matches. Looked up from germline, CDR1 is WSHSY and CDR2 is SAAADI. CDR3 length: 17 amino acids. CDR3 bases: TGCGCCAGCAGTGAAGGATTCAGGACAGGGGTCCAAGAGACCCAGTACTTC. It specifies CASSEGFRTGVQETQYF.

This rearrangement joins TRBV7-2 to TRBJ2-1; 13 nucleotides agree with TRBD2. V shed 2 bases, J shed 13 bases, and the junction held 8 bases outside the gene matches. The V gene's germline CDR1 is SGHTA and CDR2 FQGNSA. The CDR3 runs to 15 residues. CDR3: CASSLSPGLAGAQFF. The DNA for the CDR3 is TGTGCCAGCAGCTTATCCCCTGGACTAGCGGGAGCCCAGTTCTTC.

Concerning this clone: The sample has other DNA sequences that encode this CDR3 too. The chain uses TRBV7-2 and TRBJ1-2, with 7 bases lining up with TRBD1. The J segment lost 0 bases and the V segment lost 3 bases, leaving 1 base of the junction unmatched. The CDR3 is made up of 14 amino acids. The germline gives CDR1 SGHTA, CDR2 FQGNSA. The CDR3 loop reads CASSFDRANYGYTF. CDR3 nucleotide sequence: TGTGCCAGCAGCTTTGACAGGGCTAACTATGGCTACACCTTC.

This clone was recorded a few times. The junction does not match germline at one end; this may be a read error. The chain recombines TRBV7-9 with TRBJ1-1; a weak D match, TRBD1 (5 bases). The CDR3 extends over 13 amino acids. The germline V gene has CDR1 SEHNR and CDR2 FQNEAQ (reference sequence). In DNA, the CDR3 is TGTGCCAGCACCTTAACAGGGAACACTGAAGCTTTCTTT. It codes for CASTLTGNTEAFF.

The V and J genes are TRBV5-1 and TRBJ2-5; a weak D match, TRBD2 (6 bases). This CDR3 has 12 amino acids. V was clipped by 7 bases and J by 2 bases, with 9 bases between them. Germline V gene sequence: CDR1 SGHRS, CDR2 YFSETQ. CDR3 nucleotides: TGCGCCAGCTCTAGCGAGCAAGAGACCCAGTACTTC. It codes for CASSSEQETQYF.

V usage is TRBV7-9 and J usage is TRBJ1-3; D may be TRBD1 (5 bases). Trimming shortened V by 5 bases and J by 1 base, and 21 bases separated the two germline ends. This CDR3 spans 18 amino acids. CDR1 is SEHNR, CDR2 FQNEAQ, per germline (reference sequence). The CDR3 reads CASSVYPWGGRSGNTIYF. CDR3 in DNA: TGTGCCAGCAGCGTTTACCCGTGGGGCGGTCGATCTGGAAACACCATATATTTT.

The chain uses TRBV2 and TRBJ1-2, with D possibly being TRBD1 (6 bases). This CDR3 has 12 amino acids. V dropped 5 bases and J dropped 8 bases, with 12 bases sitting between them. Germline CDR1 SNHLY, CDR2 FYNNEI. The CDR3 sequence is CASSKDRRGYTF. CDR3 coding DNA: TGTGCCAGCAGTAAGGACAGAAGGGGCTACACCTTC.

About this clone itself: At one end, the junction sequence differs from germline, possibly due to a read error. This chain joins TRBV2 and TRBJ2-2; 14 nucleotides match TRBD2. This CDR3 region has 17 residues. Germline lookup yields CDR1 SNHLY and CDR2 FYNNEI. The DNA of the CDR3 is TGTGCCAGCAGTCCGGGACTAGCGGGGGTTCGGACCGGGGGGCTGCTTTTT. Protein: CASSPGLAGVRTGGLLF.

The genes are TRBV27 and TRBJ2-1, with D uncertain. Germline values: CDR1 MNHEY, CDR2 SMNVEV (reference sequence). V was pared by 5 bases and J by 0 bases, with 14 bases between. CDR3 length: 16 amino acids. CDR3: CASSPWNRSSYNEQFF. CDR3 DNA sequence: TGTGCCAGCAGTCCCTGGAACCGGAGCTCCTACAATGAGCAGTTCTTC.

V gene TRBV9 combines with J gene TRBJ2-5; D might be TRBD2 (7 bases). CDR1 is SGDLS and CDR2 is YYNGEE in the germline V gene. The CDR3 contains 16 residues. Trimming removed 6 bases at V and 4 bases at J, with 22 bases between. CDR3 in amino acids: CASTPWAGASGETQYF. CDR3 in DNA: TGTGCCAGCACCCCATGGGCGGGGGCCTCGGGAGAGACCCAGTACTTC.

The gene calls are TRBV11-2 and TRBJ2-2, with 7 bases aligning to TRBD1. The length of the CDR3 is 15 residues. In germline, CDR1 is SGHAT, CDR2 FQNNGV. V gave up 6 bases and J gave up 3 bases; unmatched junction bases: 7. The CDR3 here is CASRLRDSHTGELFF. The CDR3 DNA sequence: TGTGCCAGCAGGCTTCGGGACAGTCACACCGGGGAGCTGTTTTTT.

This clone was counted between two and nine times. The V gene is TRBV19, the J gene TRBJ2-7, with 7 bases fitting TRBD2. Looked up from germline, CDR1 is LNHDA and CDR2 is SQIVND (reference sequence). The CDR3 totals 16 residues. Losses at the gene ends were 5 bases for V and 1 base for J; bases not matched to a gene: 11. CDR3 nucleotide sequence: TGTGCCAGTAGTGGCGCCGGGACTATAAAATCCTACGAGCAGTACTTC. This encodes CASSGAGTIKSYEQYF.

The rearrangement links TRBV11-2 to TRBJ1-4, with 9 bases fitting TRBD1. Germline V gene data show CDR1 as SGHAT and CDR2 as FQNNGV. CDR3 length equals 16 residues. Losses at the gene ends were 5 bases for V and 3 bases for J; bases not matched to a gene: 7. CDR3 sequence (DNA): TGTGCCAGCAGCGCGACAGACAGGGGGTCTAATGAAAAACTGTTTTTT. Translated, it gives CASSATDRGSNEKLFF.

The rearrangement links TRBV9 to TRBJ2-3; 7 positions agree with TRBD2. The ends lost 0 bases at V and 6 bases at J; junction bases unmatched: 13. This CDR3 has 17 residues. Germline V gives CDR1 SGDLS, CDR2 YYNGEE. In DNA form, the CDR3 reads TGTGCCAGCAGCGTAGATCTGGGCGGACTAGTTAAGGATACGCAGTATTTT. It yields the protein CASSVDLGGLVKDTQYF.

In nucleotides, the CDR3 is TGTGCCAGCAGTCGTCAGGACTTTAATTCACCCCTCCACTTT. The encoded protein is CASSRQDFNSPLHF. The rearrangement links TRBV28 to TRBJ1-6; no reliable D call. This CDR3 is built from 14 residues. V lost 5 bases and J lost 6, with 11 bases in between. Germline-derived CDR1 and CDR2 are MDHEN and SYDVKM. Supplemented by reference TRBV28 and TRBJ1-6, the full variable domain reads DVKVTQSSRYLVKRTGEKVFLECVQDMDHENMFWYRQDPGLGLRLIYFSYDVKMKEKGDIPEGYSVSREKKERFSLILESASTNQTSMYLCASSRQDFNSPLHFGNGTRLTVT.

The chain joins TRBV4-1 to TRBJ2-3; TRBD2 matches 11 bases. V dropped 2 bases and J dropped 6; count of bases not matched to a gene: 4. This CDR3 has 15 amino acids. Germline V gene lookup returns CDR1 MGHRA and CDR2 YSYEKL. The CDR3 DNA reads TGCGCCAGCAGCCAACTAGCGGGAGGAGGTGATACGCAGTATTTT. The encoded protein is CASSQLAGGGDTQYF.

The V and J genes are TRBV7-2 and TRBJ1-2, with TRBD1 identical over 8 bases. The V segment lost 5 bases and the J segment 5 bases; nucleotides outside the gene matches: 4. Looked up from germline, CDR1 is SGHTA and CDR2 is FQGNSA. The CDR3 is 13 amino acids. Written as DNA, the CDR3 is TGTGCCAGCAGCGCAGGGGGCAATTATGGCTACACCTTC. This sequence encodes CASSAGGNYGYTF.

The CDR3 spells CASSLAAQIQNYGYTF. CDR3 sequence (DNA): TGTGCCAGCAGCCTCGCTGCCCAGATCCAAAACTATGGCTACACCTTC. The V gene is TRBV13, the J gene TRBJ1-2; D call uncertain. CDR1 is PRHDT, CDR2 FYEKMQ, per germline (reference sequence). V shed 5 bases and J shed 2 bases, with 18 bases lying between them. The CDR3 runs to 16 residues.